This T cell receptor beta chain was documented in a study of identical twins. Study outcomes and limitations: The more abundant beta clonotypes in cord blood had fewer insertions, and memory repertoires did not show this. Within twin pairs, the out-of-frame alpha sequences they shared showed excess low generation probability. Invariant populations such as MAIT and iNKT cells could partly muddle zero-insertion analyses.

The J segment lost 3 bases and the V segment lost 7 bases, leaving 4 bases of the junction unmatched. The germline V gene encodes CDR1 LNHNV and CDR2 YYDKDF (reference sequence). The CDR3 has 14 amino acids. Of note for this clonotype: What it binds is not known.

The donors were all healthy and Caucasian. In TCRdb, the 5' RACE reads were re-called with MiXCR into one record per CDR3 protein. The sample records 1.5 million to 2 million distinct CDR3 sequences, about 32% being singletons. Sequencing used cord blood. The receptor was derived from a newborn girl in good health. This chain joins TRBV15 and TRBJ2-3; TRBD2 matches at 10 bases. The chain's CDR3 is CATTPSGRTDTQYF. The CDR3 DNA sequence: TGTGCCACCACCCCTAGCGGGAGAACAGATACGCAGTATTTT.